This TCR beta chain was recovered during a study of chemoradiotherapy in HPV16-positive cancers. On the study more broadly: Functional T-cell assays on two HPV16-positive patients' cells defined candidate HPV-specific clones and common TCR motifs. Study observations and caveats: Better recurrence-free survival went with HPV-responsive T-cell expansion in HPV16-positive patients.

Note on this clone: Antigen specificity is unknown.

Measured with immunoSEQ multiplex PCR; TCRdb has only the in-frame clones, and not every one. The sample consists of some 7,200 clones, about 88% of them appearing once. Germline-derived CDR1 and CDR2 are SGHRS and YFSETQ. This CDR3 spans 15 amino acids. V gave up 4 bases and J gave up 0 bases; unmatched junction bases: 3. The chain has TRBV5-1 and TRBJ1-5; 8 bases align to TRBD1. The receptor comes from a human donor with HPV-associated anogenital cancer. Sequenced material: tumor tissue, taken from a patient who underwent chemoradiotherapy. CDR3 residues: CASSETGVSNQPQHF. The CDR3 DNA follows: TGCGCCAGCAGCGAGACAGGGGTTAGCAATCAGCCCCAGCATTTT.